This TCR beta chain is drawn from a study of T-cell memory formation after mild COVID-19. Study-level results: Largely, contracting CD4+ clones fell within CM and EM, and contracting CD8+ clones within EMRA. A subset of responding clones appeared in pre-infection memory, suggesting cross-reactive memory joined.

TCRdb itself ran the 5' RACE reads through MiXCR, one entry per CDR3 protein. This sample has 560,000 or so distinct CDR3 sequences; around 15% occur once, and the top ten carry roughly 8%. The germline V and J ends were trimmed by 7 bases and 0 bases, with 10 bases remaining between them. This CDR3 has 13 amino acids. Germline CDR1 SQVTM, CDR2 ANQGSEA. This clonotype was seen a handful of times. The antigen remains unidentified. The specimen sequenced was PBMCs or a T cell subset sorted from them (not recorded which). The gene calls are TRBV29-1 and TRBJ2-1; D ambiguous. This TCR was sampled from an adult woman who had mild COVID-19 (a few samples of this study predate the infection). Cell type and time point are not known. CDR3 protein: CSANKDSYNEQFF. CDR3 sequence (DNA): TGCAGCGCCAATAAGGACTCCTACAATGAGCAGTTCTTC.